This T cell receptor (beta chain) came from a study of blood T cells in healthy people across ages. General study results and limits: Estimates drawn from one million T cells were deemed to understate diversity.

For this clonotype: What it recognizes is unknown.

Germline loops: CDR1 MGHRA, CDR2 YSYEKL. This CDR3 spans 15 amino acids. The V gene lost 2 bases and the J gene lost 1 base, with 9 bases spanning the gap. The use of a sample-barcoded 5' primer and a J-beta primer mix characterized a second PCR of about 7 to 12 cycles. MiXCR, applied by TCRdb to the 5' RACE reads, yields one record per CDR3 protein. Among around 2 million distinct CDR3 sequences listed, around 40% were seen once. Healthy Caucasian individuals from Russia aged roughly 6 to 95 were enrolled as donors. Material for sequencing was blood. The receptor's source is a human donor in good health. This rearrangement joins TRBV4-1 to TRBJ2-4, with D possibly TRBD2 on 6 matching bases. The CDR3, as DNA: TGCGCCAGCAGCCAAACTCGGGGGGCCAAAAACATTCAGTACTTC. This codes for CASSQTRGAKNIQYF.